One and the same sample provided the 14 T cell receptor beta chains below, sequenced in a study of identical twins. TCRdb recomputed calls from the 5' RACE reads with MiXCR, one row per CDR3 protein. The sample carries hundreds of thousands of distinct CDR3 sequences, under 9% recorded once. These sequences were also reported in another study, on yellow fever vaccine responses in identical twins.

Source material: PBMCs. The receptor source for this set is a woman younger than 35 in good health.

This clonotype has ten or more counts. The chain joins TRBV14 to TRBJ2-7, with D hard to call. Trimming took 0 bases from V and 7 from J, leaving 7 bases between them. Germline V gene lookup returns CDR1 SGHDN and CDR2 FVKESK. The CDR3 extends over 12 amino acids. The CDR3: CASSQDLGEQYF. CDR3 DNA: TGTGCCAGCAGCCAAGATCTGGGGGAGCAGTACTTC. Full variable domain (missing parts from reference TRBV14 and TRBJ2-7): EAGVTQFPSHSVIEKGQTVTLRCDPISGHDNLYWYRRVMGKEIKFLLHFVKESKQDESGMPNNRFLAERTGGTYSTLKVQPAELEDSGVYFCASSQDLGEQYFGPGTRLTVT.

This clonotype was detected many times. The CDR3, as DNA: TGTGCCAGCAGCGGCCCCGCTCAGGGTTTCACTGAAGCTTTCTTT. Protein product: CASSGPAQGFTEAFF. The chain links TRBV6-1 to TRBJ1-1; possibly TRBD1 for D (5 bases). This CDR3 is built from 15 residues. Looked up from germline, CDR1 is MNHNS and CDR2 is SASEGT. The V end was cut by 6 bases, the J end by 4 bases, with 18 bases between.

Many counts were recorded for this clonotype. This sequence joins TRBV5-6 and TRBJ2-1; 8 bases match TRBD2. V lost 5 bases to trimming and J lost 7 bases; unmatched junction nucleotides: 8. Germline V gene data show CDR1 as SGHDT and CDR2 as YYEEEE. The length of the CDR3 is 14 residues. CDR3 nucleotide sequence: TGTGCCAGCAGACGACGGGGGGGGTTGAATGAGCAGTTCTTC. Amino acid sequence: CASRRRGGLNEQFF.

J is TRBJ1-5 and V is TRBV27; D not resolved. CDR3 length: 15 residues. From germline, CDR1 is MNHEY and CDR2 SMNVEV (reference sequence). Trimming cost V 6 bases and J 1 base, with 13 bases left between them. The CDR3 protein is CASRSTSSSNQPQHF. The CDR3 DNA follows: TGTGCCAGCAGATCGACAAGTAGCAGCAATCAGCCCCAGCATTTT.

This clonotype was observed a few times. For the CDR3, the DNA is TGTGCCAGCAGTTCCCCAGCGGGGGCCGACTACGAGCAGTACTTC. Translated, it gives CASSSPAGADYEQYF. The chain uses TRBV6-5 and TRBJ2-7; 8 nucleotides line up with TRBD2. The CDR3 is made up of 15 amino acids. V shed 4 bases, J shed 3 bases, and the junction held 8 bases outside the gene matches. The V gene's germline CDR1 is MNHEY and CDR2 SVGAGI.

This clonotype was counted only a few times. V is TRBV4-3 and J is TRBJ2-2; D not certain. The V and J ends lost 4 bases and 3 bases respectively, with 6 bases between them. Germline assignment: CDR1 LGHNA and CDR2 YSLEER. This CDR3 has 13 residues. CDR3 in DNA: TGCGCCAGCAGCCGTCCCTACACCGGGGAGCTGTTTTTT. It specifies CASSRPYTGELFF.

The chain recombines TRBV7-9 with TRBJ1-1; 9 positions match TRBD1. V dropped 5 bases and J dropped 2; count of bases not matched to a gene: 9. This CDR3 spans 16 amino acids. Per the germline V gene, CDR1 is SEHNR and CDR2 is FQNEAQ (reference sequence). DNA of the CDR3: TGTGCCAGCAGCATCGATATAACAGGGGGCAACACTGAAGCTTTCTTT. This gives the protein CASSIDITGGNTEAFF.

J is TRBJ2-5 and V is TRBV7-2; 10 positions agree with TRBD1. J was trimmed by 2 bases and V by 1 base; bases with no gene match: 4. The CDR3 runs to 16 residues. Per germline, CDR1 SGHTA and CDR2 FQGNSA. The CDR3 region has the DNA TGTGCCAGCAGCTTAGGGGACAGGGGCCCACAAGAGACCCAGTACTTC. It encodes CASSLGDRGPQETQYF.

This sequence joins TRBV4-1 and TRBJ2-7; either TRBD1 or TRBD2 may supply D (5 bases each). In germline, CDR1 is MGHRA, CDR2 YSYEKL. CDR3 size: 16 residues. The germline V and J ends were trimmed by 1 base and 3 bases, with 16 bases remaining between them. CDR3 residues: CASSQGTTAGDYEQYF. The CDR3 DNA reads TGCGCCAGCAGCCAAGGTACGACAGCCGGGGACTACGAGCAGTACTTC.

This clonotype was counted ten times or more. This chain connects TRBV3-1 to TRBJ1-1, with 9 positions matching TRBD1. The CDR3 loop spans 17 amino acids. CDR1 and CDR2 from the germline V gene are LGHDT and YNNKEL (reference sequence). V lost 4 bases and J lost 1; bases outside the gene matches: 10. CDR3 DNA: TGTGCCAGCAGCCCACTGCCGGGACAGGGAAAGAACACTGAAGCTTTCTTT. It codes for CASSPLPGQGKNTEAFF.

This clonotype has just a few counts. The chain employs TRBV20-1 and TRBJ2-7, with TRBD1 matching over 8 bases. The CDR3 totals 13 residues. The V gene end was trimmed by 4 bases and the J gene end by 3 bases; junction bases not matched to a gene: 5. The germline CDR1 and CDR2 sequences are DFQATT and SNEGSKA (reference sequence). Here the CDR3 reads CSAKTGGNYEQYF. The CDR3 DNA reads TGCAGTGCTAAAACAGGGGGGAACTACGAGCAGTACTTC.

This clonotype appeared a few times. The chain employs TRBV6-2 or TRBV6-3 and TRBJ2-1, with D maybe TRBD2 (6 bases). This CDR3 has 17 amino acids. The germline V gene has CDR1 MNHEY and CDR2 SVGEGT. V was trimmed by 2 bases and J by 0 bases, leaving 14 bases between them. In DNA form, the CDR3 reads TGTGCCAGCAGTTACCCGGGGGACCGGAGCTCCTACAATGAGCAGTTCTTC. Translating it yields CASSYPGDRSSYNEQFF.

This clonotype turned up a few times. The V gene is TRBV27, the J gene TRBJ2-3, with TRBD2 matching 10 bases. V trimming: 6 bases; J trimming: 8 bases; junction bases outside the gene matches: 23. The CDR3 is 19 amino acids. CDR1 and CDR2 (germline): MNHEY, SMNVEV (reference sequence). CDR3 DNA: TGTGCCAGCAGCGCGACAGGGCGGCCTAGCGGGGGACTCGCAAGTACGCAGTATTTT. Protein: CASSATGRPSGGLASTQYF.

This clonotype came up many times. The V and J genes are TRBV20-1 and TRBJ2-7; D is uncertain. Germline V gene lookup returns CDR1 DFQATT and CDR2 SNEGSKA (reference sequence). The CDR3 runs to 14 residues. Between the trimmed V and J ends, which lost 6 bases and 3 bases, there was a span of 18 bases. CDR3 residues: CSASDTETYYEQYF. CDR3 DNA sequence: TGCAGTGCCTCAGACACAGAGACTTACTACGAGCAGTACTTC.